These 15 T cell receptor beta chains share one sample of origin, sequenced in a study of CD8+ T cells in alopecia areata. Reverse transcribed after extraction, RNA yielded cDNA as the sequencing template. Produced via immunoSEQ multiplex PCR; TCRdb's table is partial and in-frame only. Altogether about 64,000 clones are present, roughly 46% being singletons, with the ten largest covering roughly half. Sequenced sample: NKG2D-low CD8+ T cells sorted from blood. The receptors stem from a human donor with alopecia areata.

This clone was detected a few times. V and J are TRBV29-1 and TRBJ1-2; possibly TRBD1 for D (6 bases). The V gene lost 6 bases and the J gene lost 7 bases, with 18 bases spanning the gap. Germline loops: CDR1 SQVTM, CDR2 ANQGSEA. The CDR3 contains 13 residues. The CDR3 nucleotides are TGCAGCGTCCCGACGGGGGCGGGGGGTGGCTACACCTTC. Amino acid sequence: CSVPTGAGGGYTF.

This rearrangement joins TRBV29-1 to TRBJ2-2; 14 bases are shared with TRBD2. Trimming removed 7 bases from V and 2 bases from J; junction bases left unmatched: 12. Germline V gives CDR1 SQVTM, CDR2 ANQGSEA. The CDR3 length is 18 residues. This CDR3 reads CSAITGLAGDFNTGELFF. As DNA, the CDR3 is TGCAGCGCTATAACGGGACTAGCGGGAGATTTCAACACCGGGGAGCTGTTTTTT.

V and J are TRBV7-9 and TRBJ2-5; 10 nucleotides align to TRBD1. This CDR3 contains 15 residues. With V trimmed by 5 bases and J by 3 bases, 6 bases remained unmatched. In germline, CDR1 is SEHNR, CDR2 FQNEAQ (reference sequence). Here the CDR3 DNA reads TGTGCCAGCAGCCATTCCGGACAGGGGGAAGAGACCCAGTACTTC. Translation gives CASSHSGQGEETQYF.

The chain has TRBV6-6 and TRBJ1-1, with D uncertain. Germline V lookup: CDR1 MNHNY, CDR2 SVGAGI (reference sequence). This CDR3 contains 13 residues. The ends were cut back, 7 bases at V and 0 bases at J, with 9 bases in the middle. The CDR3 DNA is TGTGCCAGCAAGGGTAGTCTGAACACTGAAGCTTTCTTT. Translation gives CASKGSLNTEAFF.

This clone has only a few counts. The chain uses TRBV7-2 and TRBJ2-1; 9 bases align to TRBD2. CDR3 length equals 19 residues. Germline V gene sequence: CDR1 SGHTA, CDR2 FQGNSA. Trimming removed 3 bases from V and 5 bases from J; junction bases left unmatched: 17. DNA of the CDR3: TGTGCCAGCAGCTTCTTGAAGACTAGCGGAGGAACCCAAGACAATGAGCAGTTCTTC. The encoded protein is CASSFLKTSGGTQDNEQFF.

This clone was recorded a few times. J is TRBJ1-3 and V is TRBV29-1, with D unclear. This CDR3 spans 16 amino acids. V lost 0 bases and J 2 bases, leaving 14 bases between the germline ends. CDR1 and CDR2 from the germline V gene are SQVTM and ANQGSEA. CDR3 coding DNA: TGCAGCGTTGAAGAGCCCCTCGTTCACGCTGGAAACACCATATATTTT. As protein: CSVEEPLVHAGNTIYF. The full variable domain, its missing parts supplied by reference TRBV29-1 and TRBJ1-3, is SAVISQKPSRDICQRGTSLTIQCQVDSQVTMMFWYRQQPGQSLTLIATANQGSEATYESGFVIDKFPISRPNLTFSTLTVSNMSPEDSSIYLCSVEEPLVHAGNTIYFGEGSWLTVV.

The chain has TRBV9 and TRBJ2-1; no clear D gene. Trimming shortened V by 4 bases and J by 8 bases, and 10 bases separated the two germline ends. This CDR3 has 12 amino acids. Germline CDR1 reads SGDLS; CDR2 reads YYNGEE. The DNA for the CDR3 is TGTGCCAGCAGCACCCTGGCACATGAGCAGTTCTTC. It encodes CASSTLAHEQFF.

V usage is TRBV29-1 and J usage is TRBJ1-1, with a possible D match to TRBD1 (6 bases). V was shortened by 4 bases and J by 0 bases, with 9 bases between the two germline ends. Germline V gene data show CDR1 as SQVTM and CDR2 as ANQGSEA. This CDR3 region has 13 residues. This chain's CDR3 is CSVVGGLNTEAFF. As DNA, the CDR3 is TGCAGCGTTGTAGGGGGATTGAACACTGAAGCTTTCTTT.

This clone was picked up one time. The chain uses TRBV29-1 and TRBJ1-4; 7 bases match TRBD1. The CDR3 sequence is 15 residues long. The V and J ends lost 6 bases and 8 bases, in that order; junction bases with no gene match: 15. The V gene's germline CDR1 is SQVTM and CDR2 ANQGSEA. CDR3 coding DNA: TGCAGCGTCCAGGGAACAGGGGTTTTTGAAGAAAAACTGTTTTTT. Amino acid sequence: CSVQGTGVFEEKLFF.

A few counts support this clone. The chain links TRBV28 to TRBJ2-1, with TRBD1 matching over 9 bases. The CDR3 consists of 14 residues. J gave up 6 bases and V 6 bases, and 6 bases lay outside the gene matches. Germline loops: CDR1 MDHEN, CDR2 SYDVKM. The CDR3 spells CASRPPGQGNEQFF. CDR3 sequence (DNA): TGTGCCAGCAGACCCCCGGGACAGGGCAATGAGCAGTTCTTC.

The chain uses TRBV14 and TRBJ2-5, with D unresolved. The CDR3 runs 15 residues. CDR1 SGHDN and CDR2 FVKESK come from the germline V gene. With 1 base removed from V and 3 bases from J, the gap between germline ends came to 12 bases. The CDR3 DNA reads TGTGCCAGCAGCCAAGGAACGAGGCCGAAAGAGACCCAGTACTTC. Encoded protein: CASSQGTRPKETQYF.

This chain links TRBV4-3 with TRBJ2-3; no firm D call. Germline lookup yields CDR1 LGHNA and CDR2 YSLEER. Trimming stripped 0 bases from V and 0 bases from J, with 7 bases between. The CDR3 is 15 amino acids. The CDR3 coding sequence is TGCGCCAGCAGCCAAGATCTTGATAGCACAGATACGCAGTATTTT. Translated: CASSQDLDSTDTQYF.

CDR3 protein: CAWSAGTRSSEAFF. The CDR3 DNA follows: TGTGCCTGGAGCGCCGGGACACGATCTTCTGAAGCTTTCTTT. J is TRBJ1-1 and V is TRBV30, with a weak D call TRBD1 (6 bases). With 3 bases removed from V and 6 bases from J, the gap between germline ends came to 17 bases. This CDR3 has 14 amino acids. Germline-derived CDR1 and CDR2 are GTSNPN and SVGIG (reference sequence).

This clone was counted a few times. V gene TRBV29-1 combines with J gene TRBJ2-1; 7 bases align to TRBD2. The germline gives CDR1 SQVTM, CDR2 ANQGSEA. Trimming took 3 bases from V and 1 from J; bases not matched to a gene: 9. This CDR3 is built from 16 residues. In DNA form, the CDR3 reads TGCAGCGTTGACCCTCCTAGGCGGGGGTCCTACAATGAGCAGTTCTTC. This gives the protein CSVDPPRRGSYNEQFF.

This clone was detected only a few times. The chain uses TRBV29-1 and TRBJ2-7; 7 bases align to TRBD2. The V gene's germline CDR1 is SQVTM and CDR2 ANQGSEA. This CDR3 comprises 12 residues. CDR3 DNA sequence: TGCACCTATGAGGGCGGGGAGGGGGAGCAGTACTTC. It translates to CTYEGGEGEQYF.